This TCR beta chain appears in the sequencing data of a study of spatial heterogeneity in lung cancer. Each CDR3 protein gets one entry after TCRdb re-called the 5' RACE reads with MiXCR. The table has 49,000 or so distinct CDR3 sequences, 12% seen once. The sample's time point: sample taken at primary tumor resection. Tumor, nontumor lung or frozen PBMC supplied whole RNA, sequenced without sorting. V was clipped by 4 bases and J by 6 bases; unmatched bases: 11. The CDR3 runs 15 residues. Germline V gene sequence: CDR1 LGHNA, CDR2 YSLEER. V usage is TRBV4-3 and J usage is TRBJ1-2, with 7 nucleotides matching TRBD1. The clonotype originates from a female donor with early-stage non-small cell lung cancer. The sample here was PBMCs, taken at surgery. The CDR3 region has the DNA TGCGCCAGCAGCCCCACCGAGGGCAGGGGGAATGGCTACACCTTC. Residues: CASSPTEGRGNGYTF.